This T cell receptor (beta chain) was recovered during a study of shared clonotypes between healthy human individuals. Study information: Each donor had three CD4 naive, three CD4 memory, two CD8 naive and one CD8 memory plate. Broader study findings: The study generally estimated greater richness for naive than memory subsets. Rarefaction demonstrated incomplete sorted-subset sequencing despite large depth.

To note about this clone: Its specificity is unknown.

Trimming shortened V by 0 bases and J by 4 bases, and 19 bases separated the two germline ends. CDR1 and CDR2 from the germline V gene are SGHRS and YFSETQ. This CDR3 has 17 amino acids. CD45RO negativity and positive selection for CCR7 defined naive CD8 cells, a population that excluded terminally differentiated effector memory CD45RA+ cells. Clones were read by immunoSEQ multiplex PCR, and TCRdb kept only the in-frame ones, dropping some. Among over 2 million clones listed, about 94% were seen once. The sample was naive CD8+ T cells sorted from blood. The chain carries TRBV5-1 and TRBJ1-1; D unresolved. The origin of this receptor is a man younger than 30 in good health. The CDR3: CASSLGYGEGIVTEAFF. The CDR3 nucleotides are TGCGCCAGCAGCTTGGGCTACGGGGAAGGGATAGTCACTGAAGCTTTCTTT.